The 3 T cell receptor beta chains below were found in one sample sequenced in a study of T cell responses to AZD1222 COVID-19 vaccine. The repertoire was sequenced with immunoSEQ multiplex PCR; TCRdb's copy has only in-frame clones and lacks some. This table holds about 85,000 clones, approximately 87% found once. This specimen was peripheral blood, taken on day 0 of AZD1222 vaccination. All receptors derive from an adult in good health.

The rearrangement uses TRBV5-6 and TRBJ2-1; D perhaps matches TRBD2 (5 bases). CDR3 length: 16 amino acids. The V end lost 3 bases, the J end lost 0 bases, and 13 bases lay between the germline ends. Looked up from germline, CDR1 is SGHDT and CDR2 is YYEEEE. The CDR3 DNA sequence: TGTGCCAGCAGCTATGCGGGTCCTAGCTCCTACAATGAGCAGTTCTTC. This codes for CASSYAGPSSYNEQFF. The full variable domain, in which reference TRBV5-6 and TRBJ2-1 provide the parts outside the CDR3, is DAGVTQSPTHLIKTRGQQVTLRCSPKSGHDTVSWYQQALGQGPQFIFQYYEEEERQRGNFPDRFSGHQFPNYSSELNVNALLLGDSALYLCASSYAGPSSYNEQFFGPGTRLTVL.

CDR3 sequence reads: CASTSAGGRRDTQYF. DNA of the CDR3: TGTGCCAGTACCTCCGCGGGGGGCCGGAGAGATACGCAGTATTTT. This chain links TRBV19 with TRBJ2-3; 8 positions match TRBD2. This CDR3 spans 15 amino acids. The V segment lost 7 bases and the J segment 5 bases; nucleotides outside the gene matches: 11. CDR1 and CDR2 from the germline V gene are LNHDA and SQIVND (reference sequence).

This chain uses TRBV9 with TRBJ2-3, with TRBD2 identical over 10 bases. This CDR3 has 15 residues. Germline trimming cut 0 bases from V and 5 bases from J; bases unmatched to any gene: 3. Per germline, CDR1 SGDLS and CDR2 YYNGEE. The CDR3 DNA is TGTGCCAGCAGCGTAGGCACTAGCGGGGTAGATACGCAGTATTTT. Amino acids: CASSVGTSGVDTQYF. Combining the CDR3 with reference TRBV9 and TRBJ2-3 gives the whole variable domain DSGVTQTPKHLITATGQRVTLRCSPRSGDLSVYWYQQSLDQGLQFLIQYYNGEERAKGNILERFSAQQFPDLHSELNLSSLELGDSALYFCASSVGTSGVDTQYFGPGTRLTVL.